The 26 T cell receptor beta chains in this list originate from one sample, sequenced in a study of immune heterogeneity within non-small cell lung tumors. Multiplex PCR employing 32 V and 13 J primers generated amplicons of the TCR beta CDR3. TCRdb re-derived calls from the multiplex PCR reads in MiXCR, one entry per CDR3 protein. The table lists 7,200 or so distinct CDR3 sequences, approximately 20% of them singletons. The template consisted of bulk tumor genomic DNA, with around 600 ng used per sample. Taken during surgery, several biopsies per primary tumor were spaced as far apart as possible within the tumor mass. Enrolled individuals presented with untreated, newly diagnosed non-small cell lung cancer and received curative surgery. The specimen was lung tumor tissue. The receptors derive from a man in his 60s with non-small cell lung cancer.

This clonotype was seen many times. The V gene is TRBV28, the J gene TRBJ2-1, with D unresolved. The germline V and J ends were trimmed by 4 bases and 7 bases, with 5 bases remaining between them. CDR1 is MDHEN, CDR2 SYDVKM, per germline. CDR3 length: 11 residues. The CDR3: CASSYENEQFF. CDR3 nucleotide sequence: TGTGCCAGCAGTTATGAAAATGAGCAGTTCTTC. Together with reference TRBV28 and TRBJ2-1, the CDR3 gives the full variable domain: DVKVTQSSRYLVKRTGEKVFLECVQDMDHENMFWYRQDPGLGLRLIYFSYDVKMKEKGDIPEGYSVSREKKERFSLILESASTNQTSMYLCASSYENEQFFGPGTRLTVL.

This clonotype is medium-sized in the sample. The V and J genes are TRBV4-1 and TRBJ1-1, with a tentative D call TRBD1 (5 bases). Per germline, CDR1 MGHRA and CDR2 YSYEKL. This CDR3 has 14 residues. The V end lost 0 bases, the J end lost 4 bases, and 9 bases lay between the germline ends. CDR3 in DNA: TGCGCCAGCAGCCAAGATGGGCAGGGCACTGAAGCTTTCTTT. It encodes CASSQDGQGTEAFF.

This clonotype is deemed medium-sized. This chain uses TRBV28 with TRBJ2-7, with 8 bases identical to TRBD1. The CDR3 sequence is 14 residues long. CDR1 and CDR2 (germline): MDHEN, SYDVKM. V shed 8 bases and J 4 bases; nucleotides not matched to a gene: 10. The DNA for the CDR3 is TGTGCCAGCCTCCCTTCAGGGGGCTGGTACGAGCAGTACTTC. Amino acids: CASLPSGGWYEQYF.

In this sample, this clonotype turned up once. In this CDR3 the conserved last residue, phenylalanine or tryptophan, is missing, so a read error is likely. Because the CDR3's place on the DNA is in doubt, the DNA is left out and the CDR3 is given as listed by TCRdb. The chain couples TRBV6-1 to TRBJ2-7; the listed D gene, TRBD1, was not tested against the DNA. The CDR3 comprises 17 residues, both ends counted. The V gene's germline CDR1 is MNHNS and CDR2 SASEGT. The CDR3 sequence: CASSEGDRGLGIYEHYL.

Many counts were recorded for this clonotype. The chain employs TRBV20-1 and TRBJ2-7, with 9 bases that match TRBD1. V dropped 3 bases and J dropped 5; count of bases not matched to a gene: 5. The CDR3 consists of 13 residues. Germline assignment: CDR1 DFQATT and CDR2 SNEGSKA (reference sequence). Here the CDR3 DNA reads TGCAGTGCTAGGCACAGGGACAGGGACGAGCAGTACTTC. It yields the protein CSARHRDRDEQYF.

The sample holds many counts of this clonotype. In DNA, the CDR3 is TGTGCCAGCAGCCAGCGGACTGGGTCGGAGACCCAGTACTTC. It yields the protein CASSQRTGSETQYF. The chain uses TRBV3-1 and TRBJ2-5; perhaps TRBD2 as D (5 bases). CDR1 is LGHDT and CDR2 is YNNKEL in the germline V gene (reference sequence). The CDR3 covers 14 residues. Trimming removed 3 bases at V and 5 bases at J, with 13 bases between.

This clonotype is classed as medium-sized. The V and J genes are TRBV28 and TRBJ2-3; tentatively, D is TRBD2 (5 bases). Looked up from germline, CDR1 is MDHEN and CDR2 is SYDVKM. The germline V and J ends were trimmed by 3 bases and 8 bases, with 15 bases remaining between them. This CDR3 contains 14 residues. The CDR3 DNA follows: TGTGCCAGCAGTTTCGAAGGCCCCGAGGGTACGCAGTATTTT. Encoded protein: CASSFEGPEGTQYF.

By share, this clonotype counts as medium-sized. The V gene is TRBV11-2, the J gene TRBJ2-7; perhaps TRBD2 as D (5 bases). The CDR3 contains 15 residues. Germline loops: CDR1 SGHAT, CDR2 FQNNGV. Trimming took 0 bases from V and 4 from J, leaving 13 bases between them. The CDR3 coding sequence is TGTGCCAGCAGCTTAGATCGGGGTGGCGGGTACGAGCAGTACTTC. Protein sequence: CASSLDRGGGYEQYF.

This clonotype is termed medium-sized (0.01 to 0.1%). The gene calls are TRBV30 and TRBJ2-2; D gene uncertain. In germline, CDR1 is GTSNPN, CDR2 SVGIG (reference sequence). The CDR3 sequence is 14 residues long. Trimming removed 2 bases from V and 5 bases from J, with 12 bases in between. CDR3 DNA: TGTGCCTGGAGTAAAACGAGTCGGACCGGGGAGCTGTTTTTT. It yields the protein CAWSKTSRTGELFF.

This clonotype was seen just once. Possible read error: a much larger clone is one base away. V is TRBV3-1 and J is TRBJ2-6; no clear D gene. Trimming shortened V by 1 base and J by 2 bases, and 3 bases separated the two germline ends. The CDR3 totals 14 residues. Germline assignment: CDR1 LGHDT and CDR2 YNNKEL (reference sequence). The CDR3 region is CASSQAAGANVLTF. DNA for the CDR3: TGTGCCAGCAGCCAAGCAGCTGGGGCCAACGTCCTGACTTTC. Drawing the rest from reference TRBV3-1 and TRBJ2-6, the complete variable domain is DTAVSQTPKYLVTQMGNDKSIKCEQNLGHDTMYWYKQDSKKFLKIMFSYNNKELIINETVPNRFSPKSPDKAHLNLHINSLELGDSAVYFCASSQAAGANVLTFGAGSRLTVL.

In regard to this clonotype: This could be a read error, since a much larger clone is one nucleotide away. This chain joins TRBV6-4 and TRBJ2-7; D is perhaps TRBD1 (5 bases). CDR3 length: 15 residues. Deletions cut 3 bases from V and 6 bases from J, with 18 bases between. Germline V gives CDR1 MRHNA, CDR2 SNTAGT. CDR3 DNA: TGTGCCAGCAGTGAAAAACAGAACAGGCGCCGCGAGCAGTACTTC. Amino acid sequence: CASSEKQNRRREQYF.

The rearrangement joins TRBV10-2 to TRBJ2-2, with D possibly matching TRBD1 (9 bases). Looked up from germline, CDR1 is WSHSY and CDR2 is SAAADI. The CDR3 is made up of 18 amino acids. Trimming shortened V by 6 bases and J by 6 bases, and 26 bases separated the two germline ends. In DNA form, the CDR3 reads TGCGCCAGCAGACACGGGACAGGGATACCGGGAGGGCCCGGGGAGCTGTTTTTT. Residues: CASRHGTGIPGGPGELFF.

A remark on this clonotype: An end of the junction does not agree with germline; a read error may underlie this. The V and J genes are TRBV27 and TRBJ1-1; D ambiguous. The CDR3 runs 13 residues. Germline loops: CDR1 MNHEY, CDR2 SMNVEV (reference sequence). This chain's CDR3 is CASSQHGNTEALF. The CDR3 DNA reads as TGTGCCAGCAGTCAACATGGTAACACTGAAGCTCTCTTT.

In this sample, this clonotype is medium-sized (0.01 to 0.1%). This chain connects TRBV4-2 to TRBJ1-5; tentative D call: TRBD1 (6 bases). V lost 1 base, J lost 4 bases, and 11 bases lay in between. The CDR3 contains 15 residues. The V gene's germline CDR1 is LGHNA and CDR2 YNFKEQ. The CDR3 region is CASSQASQGNQPQHF. Here the CDR3 DNA reads TGTGCCAGCAGCCAAGCTTCCCAGGGGAATCAGCCCCAGCATTTT.

This clonotype is judged medium-sized. The chain recombines TRBV11-2 with TRBJ2-7; 9 positions match TRBD1. Germline CDR1 SGHAT, CDR2 FQNNGV. J gave up 3 bases and V 3 bases, and 3 bases lay outside the gene matches. The CDR3 sequence is 14 residues long. The CDR3 DNA sequence: TGTGCCAGCAGCTTTGGGACAGGGAACTACGAGCAGTACTTC. The encoded protein is CASSFGTGNYEQYF.

The V call is TRBV7-9, the J call TRBJ2-5, with 8 bases identical to TRBD2. V gave up 7 bases and J gave up 4 bases; unmatched junction bases: 8. This CDR3 comprises 14 residues. Germline V gives CDR1 SEHNR, CDR2 FQNEAQ (reference sequence). In DNA form, the CDR3 reads TGTGCCAGCACCTCGGCGGGAGGAAGAGAGACCCAGTACTTC. Translation gives CASTSAGGRETQYF. The whole variable domain, remainder taken from reference TRBV7-9 and TRBJ2-5, is DTGVSQNPRHKITKRGQNVTFRCDPISEHNRLYWYRQTLGQGPEFLTYFQNEAQLEKSRLLSDRFSAERPKGSFSTLEIQRTEQGDSAMYLCASTSAGGRETQYFGPGTRLLVL.

This clonotype is labeled medium-sized (0.01 to 0.1%). This rearrangement joins TRBV27 to TRBJ2-7; 16 bases agree with TRBD2. Germline V gene sequence: CDR1 MNHEY, CDR2 SMNVEV (reference sequence). With 0 bases clipped from V and 3 bases from J, the junction kept 11 bases outside the gene matches. The CDR3 covers 20 residues. CDR3 DNA: TGTGCCAGCAGTTTATCGGCCGGGACTAGCGGGAGGGCCGGTTTCTACGAGCAGTACTTC. It is translated as CASSLSAGTSGRAGFYEQYF.

Regarding this clonotype: It may be a read error: a sequence one base away is much more abundant. This sequence joins TRBV20-1 and TRBJ2-7, with 8 bases matching TRBD2. J was trimmed by 6 bases and V by 7 bases; bases with no gene match: 5. This CDR3 has 11 amino acids. From germline, CDR1 is DFQATT and CDR2 SNEGSKA (reference sequence). The CDR3 reads CSVRTSREQYF. CDR3 DNA: TGCAGTGTCAGGACTAGCCGCGAGCAGTACTTC.

Ten or more counts support this clonotype. V usage is TRBV19 and J usage is TRBJ1-1, with TRBD1 matching 7 bases. This CDR3 spans 14 amino acids. With 7 bases clipped from V and 1 base from J, the junction kept 6 bases outside the gene matches. Per the germline V gene, CDR1 is LNHDA and CDR2 is SQIVND (reference sequence). The CDR3, as DNA: TGTGCCAGTATCGGCAGGGGGGCGAACACTGAAGCTTTCTTT. Encoded protein: CASIGRGANTEAFF.

A note on this clonotype: Being one base from a much bigger clone, this may be a read error. The gene calls are TRBV28 and TRBJ1-1; D not certain. From germline, CDR1 is MDHEN and CDR2 SYDVKM. The CDR3 is made up of 16 amino acids. V was trimmed by 8 bases and J by 4 bases, leaving 23 bases between them. The CDR3 DNA sequence: TGTGCCAGCCCTCGCGCCGGGTCTGAACTGGCCACTGAAGCTTTCTTT. Amino acid sequence: CASPRAGSELATEAFF.

By frequency in the sample, this clonotype is medium-sized. The V and J genes are TRBV10-1 and TRBJ2-2; D remains unclear. The CDR3 has 15 residues. Germline CDR1 and CDR2: WNHNN and SYGVQD (reference sequence). Trimming took 3 bases from V and 2 from J, leaving 10 bases between them. Here the CDR3 reads CASSEKGVNTGELFF. CDR3 bases: TGCGCCAGCAGTGAAAAGGGTGTTAACACCGGGGAGCTGTTTTTT.

This clonotype is medium-sized in the sample. J is TRBJ2-7 and V is TRBV2; D unresolved. The V gene's germline CDR1 is SNHLY and CDR2 FYNNEI. V lost 3 bases, J lost 3 bases, and 15 bases lay in between. The CDR3 consists of 15 residues. CDR3 protein: CASSDGAKASYEQYF. Here the CDR3 DNA reads TGTGCCAGCAGTGATGGAGCCAAGGCTAGCTACGAGCAGTACTTC.

To note about this clonotype: This may be a read error, as it is one base from a much larger clone. The V gene is TRBV6-1, the J gene TRBJ2-7; D tentatively fits TRBD1 or TRBD2 (5 bases each). The V and J ends lost 4 bases and 6 bases respectively, with 16 bases between them. The CDR3 totals 14 residues. The V gene's germline CDR1 is MNHNS and CDR2 SASEGT. Written as DNA, the CDR3 is TGTGCCAGCAGTGTAGACCCCTCTGGGGGCGAGCAGTACTTC. Translating it yields CASSVDPSGGEQYF.

Judged by abundance, this clonotype is medium-sized (0.01 to 0.1%). The chain carries TRBV11-3 and TRBJ2-7; 9 bases match TRBD1. With 4 bases clipped from V and 5 bases from J, the junction kept 3 bases outside the gene matches. This CDR3 is 13 amino acids long. Germline CDR1 reads SGHNT; CDR2 reads YENEEA. The CDR3 DNA sequence: TGTGCCAGCAGCTCGGGACAGGGCGACGAGCAGTACTTC. Translated: CASSSGQGDEQYF.

With regard to this clonotype: With a much larger clone just one base away, this may be a read error. CDR3 sequence reads: CASIQGRRETQYF. For the CDR3, the DNA is TGTGCCAGCATCCAGGGGAGGAGGGAGACCCAGTACTTC. The chain has TRBV3-1 and TRBJ2-5; TRBD1 or TRBD2 may be the D gene (6 bases each). Between the trimmed V and J ends, which lost 7 bases and 5 bases, there was a span of 14 bases. Germline CDR1 LGHDT, CDR2 YNNKEL (reference sequence). The CDR3 loop spans 13 amino acids.

This clonotype was seen many times. This chain uses TRBV19 with TRBJ2-2; TRBD2 matches 10 bases. With V trimmed by 5 bases and J by 7 bases, 13 bases remained unmatched. This CDR3 has 17 residues. Germline assignment: CDR1 LNHDA and CDR2 SQIVND (reference sequence). As DNA, the CDR3 is TGTGCCAGTAGTCCAAGCTTGACTAGCGGGCGGGGCGGGGAGCTGTTTTTT. This codes for CASSPSLTSGRGGELFF.